This T cell receptor beta chain was obtained from a study of cytomegalovirus exposure and HLA in healthy donors. PCR employed 60 Vbeta and 13 Jbeta primers. Here immunoSEQ multiplex PCR was the method, and the copy in TCRdb shows in-frame clones only, minus some. The sample includes about 92,000 clones, 81% seen only once; the top ten take roughly 1.1%. This receptor was obtained from a girl aged 2 to 9 in good health and CMV-seropositive. Sequenced material: PBMCs.

The CDR3 DNA sequence: TGCGCCAGCAGCATGAGACAGGGGAGGCCCGGGGAGCTGTTTTTT. Encoded protein: CASSMRQGRPGELFF. The chain is built from TRBV5-1 and TRBJ2-2; 8 bases map to TRBD1. This CDR3 spans 15 amino acids. Germline assignment: CDR1 SGHRS and CDR2 YFSETQ. V trimming: 4 bases; J trimming: 6 bases; junction bases outside the gene matches: 8. Full variable domain (outside the CDR3, taken from reference TRBV5-1 and TRBJ2-2): KAGVTQTPRYLIKTRGQQVTLSCSPISGHRSVSWYQQTPGQGLQFLFEYFSETQRNKGNFPGRFSGRQFSNSRSEMNVSTLELGDSALYLCASSMRQGRPGELFFGEGSRLTVL.